This TCR beta chain was identified during a study of blood T cell repertoires in COVID-19 (dated by TCRdb to 2020 to 2021). Looking at the study overall: Samples covering the acute and convalescent phases of COVID-19 were provided by collaborators in the United States, Italy and Spain. Deeply sampled blood TCRbeta repertoires from subjects exposed to, actively infected with, or recovered from COVID-19 were included in the dataset. A freely available public database, intended as a resource for researchers studying the immune response to SARS-CoV-2, is where the repertoires were released. The samples were drawn from the first 160 participants of the ongoing ImmuneRACE study and from 950 to 1,500 subjects provided by 6 global collaborators. A de-identified subject ID, COVID-19 status, age in years and sex were almost always included in the sample metadata. The material from the prospective study consisted of cDNA or gDNA derived from T cells, B-cell-depleted T cells, or PBMCs. Where available, HLA class I and class II types were obtained from metadata supplied by the sample provider rather than from assay-based typing.

The immunoSEQ Assay, a bias-controlled multiplex PCR, was used to amplify TCRbeta CDR3 regions from genomic DNA. For the original study's pipeline: The number of nucleated cells in each sample was estimated from the amplification of reference gene primers within the assay. To quantify the absolute abundance of each unique TCRbeta CDR3 rearrangement, sequence reads were collapsed and filtered. For each sample, productive Simpson clonality was calculated as the square root of Simpson's diversity index over productive rearrangements. TCRdb took this table from immuneACCESS and kept in-frame rearrangements with V and J called. Such tables lack part of the clones; where checked against another copy, unresolved V genes explain under half of the gap, and the rest is unexplained. D and trimming come from the DNA, and the V and J calls and clone size come from that table. The sample has approximately 140,000 clones on record, about 86% of them singletons. Roughly 8% of the sample is taken by the ten largest.

This clone was seen only a few times. Its specific antigen is unknown. Per-base quality was not reported, and no clone a single base away is much larger than it. The germline V gene provides CDR1 SGHNT and CDR2 YENEEA. V was cut back by 3 bases and J by 4 bases, leaving a gap of 6 bases between them. Reading from cysteine to phenylalanine, the CDR3 counts 12 amino acids. Only the CDR3 DNA stays, 36 bases, in frame from base 1. Each collaborating institution followed its own protocols to collect whole blood in K2EDTA tubes. Collaborator samples were shipped for TCRbeta analysis as frozen whole blood, isolated PBMCs, or DNA extracted from either sample type. Findings and caveats that apply to the study as a whole: The quantity of clinical and demographic metadata differed by source and by participant and was supplied without curation.

Material for sequencing was peripheral blood. The sequence came from an older woman with acute or convalescent COVID-19. The chain links TRBV11-3 with TRBJ1-1; the D segment could be TRBD1, given 5 matching bases. The CDR3 region reads CASSFGGTEAFF. DNA sequence: TGTGCCAGCAGCTTCGGGGGCACTGAAGCTTTCTTT.